A selection of T cell receptor beta chains follows, all from one sample in a study of shared clonotypes between healthy human individuals. The repertoire was sequenced with immunoSEQ multiplex PCR; TCRdb's copy has only in-frame clones and lacks some. The sample has 2 million or so clones; about 95% are singletons. The sequencing input was naive CD8+ T cells sorted from blood. These receptors originate from a man in his late teens or twenties in good health. The CDR3 runs from the conserved cysteine through the conserved F or W. A D gene is named only where the DNA matches it firmly. Not every row has a clone size; where given, it reads once, few, many or a size class.

CDR3: CASSYLPGQGYEKLFF; DNA: TGTGCCAGCAGCTATCTACCGGGACAGGGATACGAAAAACTGTTTTTT; size: NA; D: TRBD1; V: TRBV11-2; J: TRBJ1-4
CDR3: CASSFFGQGLYEQYF; DNA: TGTGCCAGCAGCTTTTTCGGACAGGGCCTCTACGAGCAGTACTTC; size: NA; D: TRBD1; V: TRBV13; J: TRBJ2-7
CDR3: CASSDSGGADTQYF; DNA: TGTGCCAGCAGCGATAGCGGGGGGGCAGATACGCAGTATTTT; size: NA; D: TRBD2; V: TRBV9; J: TRBJ2-3
CDR3: CASSQNGASGTLGEFF; DNA: TGTGCCAGCAGCCAAAATGGGGCTAGCGGGACCCTGGGGGAGTTCTTC; size: NA; D: TRBD2; V: TRBV28; J: TRBJ2-1
CDR3: CASSPGLAGVAKNIQYF; DNA: TGCGCCAGCAGCCCGGGACTAGCGGGAGTGGCCAAAAACATTCAGTACTTC; size: NA; D: TRBD2; V: TRBV5-1; J: TRBJ2-4
CDR3: CASSFWASGELFF; DNA: TGTGCCAGCAGCTTTTGGGCATCCGGGGAGCTGTTTTTT; size: once; D: NA; V: TRBV5-6; J: TRBJ2-2
CDR3: CASSQEGGGQETQYF; DNA: TGCGCCAGCAGCCAAGAGGGCGGGGGGCAAGAGACCCAGTACTTC; size: once; D: TRBD2; V: TRBV4-1; J: TRBJ2-5
CDR3: CASSRAGTYNEQFF; DNA: TGTGCCAGCAGTAGGGCAGGGACGTACAATGAGCAGTTCTTC; size: NA; D: NA; V: TRBV27; J: TRBJ2-1
CDR3: CASSVGSSGYNEQFF; DNA: TGTGCCAGCAGCGTAGGGTCTAGCGGGTACAATGAGCAGTTCTTC; size: once; D: TRBD2; V: TRBV9; J: TRBJ2-1
CDR3: CASSWDGAPYGYTF; DNA: TGTGCCAGCAGTTGGGACGGTGCCCCTTACGGCTACACCTTC; size: NA; D: NA; V: TRBV5-4; J: TRBJ1-2
CDR3: CASSSRDSYEQYF; DNA: TGTGCCAGCAGCTCACGGGACAGCTACGAGCAGTACTTC; size: NA; D: TRBD1; V: TRBV5-4; J: TRBJ2-7
CDR3: CASSIGSGSYSQETQYF; DNA: TGTGCCAGTAGTATAGGGAGCGGCTCATACTCCCAAGAGACCCAGTACTTC; size: NA; D: NA; V: TRBV19; J: TRBJ2-5
CDR3: CASSIDGTPTYEQYF; DNA: TGTGCCAGTAGTATAGACGGGACTCCTACCTACGAGCAGTACTTC; size: NA; D: NA; V: TRBV19; J: TRBJ2-7
CDR3: CATSRADRNTDTQYF; DNA: TGTGCCACCAGCAGAGCAGATCGAAACACAGATACGCAGTATTTT; size: NA; D: NA; V: TRBV15; J: TRBJ2-3
CDR3: CAWGASGSYEQYF; DNA: TGTGCCTGGGGGGCTAGCGGCTCCTACGAGCAGTACTTC; size: once; D: TRBD2; V: TRBV30; J: TRBJ2-7
CDR3: CAISRDYLYNEQFF; DNA: TGTGCCATTAGCCGGGACTACCTCTACAATGAGCAGTTCTTC; size: NA; D: TRBD2; V: TRBV6-1; J: TRBJ2-1
CDR3: CASSLWNGTGNEKLFF; DNA: TGTGCCAGCAGCTTGTGGAACGGGACAGGTAATGAAAAACTGTTTTTT; size: NA; D: TRBD1; V: TRBV7-9; J: TRBJ1-4
CDR3: CAISESEYSNQPQHF; DNA: TGTGCCATCAGTGAGTCGGAGTATAGCAATCAGCCCCAGCATTTT; size: NA; D: NA; V: TRBV10-3; J: TRBJ1-5
CDR3: CASSLWGGLQQYF; DNA: TGTGCCAGCAGCCTTTGGGGCGGACTACAACAGTACTTC; size: NA; D: NA; V: TRBV5-4; J: TRBJ2-7
CDR3: CASSPAPRFPGLTEAFF; DNA: TGCGCCAGCAGCCCCGCGCCCCGCTTTCCAGGGTTGACTGAAGCTTTCTTT; size: NA; D: NA; V: TRBV5-1; J: TRBJ1-1
CDR3: CAMVTLAGALNEQFF; DNA: TGTGCCATGGTGACTCTAGCGGGGGCCCTCAATGAGCAGTTCTTC; size: NA; D: TRBD2; V: TRBV2; J: TRBJ2-1
CDR3: CASSVGAGGYGYTF; DNA: TGTGCCAGCAGCGTAGGTGCCGGAGGCTATGGCTACACCTTC; size: NA; D: NA; V: TRBV9; J: TRBJ1-2